This T cell receptor (beta chain) appears in the sequencing data of a study of blood T cell repertoires in COVID-19. V lost 6 bases and J 3 bases, leaving 21 bases between the germline ends. The germline gives CDR1 MNHEY, CDR2 SVGEGT. The CDR3 sequence is 17 residues long. Profiling relied on immunoSEQ multiplex PCR, and the TCRdb table lists in-frame clones only, not all of them. The repertoire holds some 300,000 clones, around 90% seen once, with about 1% in the top ten. This clone showed up just a few times. The chain is built from TRBV6-2 or TRBV6-3 and TRBJ1-5, with a tentative D call TRBD1 (5 bases). The sequencing sample was made of peripheral blood. This clonotype originated in a woman between 40 and 55 years old with COVID-19, enrolled during active disease. The CDR3 sequence is CASSSGVGGSDNQPQHF. CDR3 coding DNA: TGTGCCAGCAGCTCGGGTGTCGGGGGGTCGGACAATCAGCCCCAGCATTTT.